The 30 T cell receptor beta chains below all came from one sample that was sequenced in a study of Ad26.COV2.S vaccination and SARS-CoV-2 variants. Indicated treatment: about 20 received Ad26.COV2.S at low or high dose, single or two shots; several received placebo; per-sample allocation not given. Sample collection was performed on day 63 after the first vaccine or placebo injection. TCRdb keeps only in-frame clones here, not all; method: immunoSEQ multiplex PCR. The sample holds approximately 410,000 clones, 80% to 95% seen once. Sequenced here: peripheral blood, sampled in a trial of Ad26.COV2.S vaccine versus placebo. These receptors all stem from a person aged 18 to 59 who received the Ad26.COV2.S COVID-19 vaccine or a placebo.

DNA of the CDR3: TGTGCCAGCAGCCAAGATCGATGGGAGGCCGGGGAGCTGTTTTTT. Translation: CASSQDRWEAGELFF. The chain uses TRBV3-1 (or the pseudogene TRBV3-2) and TRBJ2-2, with D possibly TRBD2 on 6 matching bases. The V gene lost 0 bases and the J gene lost 6 bases, with 11 bases spanning the gap. Germline V gives CDR1 LGHDT, CDR2 YNNKEL (reference sequence). This CDR3 spans 15 amino acids.

The CDR3 protein is CAISPILTDGFSTGELFF. The CDR3 DNA sequence: TGTGCCATCAGTCCCATCCTGACCGACGGATTCAGCACCGGGGAGCTGTTTTTT. This chain connects TRBV10-3 to TRBJ2-2, with no clear D. Trimming stripped 5 bases from V and 4 bases from J, with 23 bases between. CDR1 is ENHRY and CDR2 is SYGVKD in the germline V gene. The CDR3 spans 18 residues.

This clone appeared a single time. This chain's CDR3 is CASSWSLVEKLFF. In DNA, the CDR3 is TGTGCCAGCAGTTGGAGCCTCGTTGAAAAACTGTTTTTT. The V call is TRBV6-5, the J call TRBJ1-4; no definite D call. The ends were cut back, 4 bases at V and 7 bases at J, with 10 bases in the middle. The CDR3 runs 13 residues. From germline, CDR1 is MNHEY and CDR2 SVGAGI.

The chain employs TRBV19 and TRBJ2-7, with D uncertain. Trimming took off 5 bases at V and 2 bases at J, with 10 bases between the two ends. CDR3 length equals 13 residues. Germline lookup yields CDR1 LNHDA and CDR2 SQIVND (reference sequence). The CDR3 loop reads CASSPTLTYEQYF. The DNA for the CDR3 is TGTGCCAGTAGTCCTACACTGACCTACGAGCAGTACTTC.

The chain uses TRBV28 and TRBJ1-2; D is possibly TRBD1 (5 bases). With 2 bases removed from V and 2 bases from J, the gap between germline ends came to 9 bases. There are 14 residues in the CDR3. Germline lookup yields CDR1 MDHEN and CDR2 SYDVKM. The CDR3 spells CASSLPGSNYGYTF. In DNA form, the CDR3 reads TGTGCCAGCAGTTTACCAGGGTCAAACTATGGCTACACCTTC.

This chain connects TRBV3-1 (or the pseudogene TRBV3-2) to TRBJ2-6; D is possibly TRBD1 (5 bases). This CDR3 region has 20 residues. Germline V CDR1 and CDR2: LGHDT, YNNKEL (reference sequence). V lost 1 base and J 3 bases, leaving 22 bases between the germline ends. CDR3 DNA: TGTGCCAGCAGCCAAGTAAAAAGGTCGAAGGGGAAGTTTGGGGCCAACGTCCTGACTTTC. Its translation is CASSQVKRSKGKFGANVLTF.

Here the CDR3 DNA reads TGCGCCAGCAGGGAAACAGGGCTAGGTACGCAGTATTTT. Translation: CASRETGLGTQYF. The V and J genes are TRBV10-2 and TRBJ2-3; D might be TRBD1 (6 bases). V was clipped by 6 bases and J by 8 bases, with 15 bases between them. There are 13 residues in the CDR3. CDR1 and CDR2 from the germline V gene are WSHSY and SAAADI.

This chain uses TRBV27 with TRBJ2-7; 7 positions agree with TRBD1. Germline V CDR1 and CDR2: MNHEY, SMNVEV (reference sequence). The length of the CDR3 is 17 residues. With V trimmed by 5 bases and J by 9 bases, 22 bases remained unmatched. The CDR3 protein is CASSPRVGDSTGWVQYF. The CDR3 DNA sequence: TGTGCCAGCAGTCCGCGGGTCGGGGACAGTACAGGGTGGGTGCAGTACTTC.

The chain combines TRBV27 with TRBJ1-5, with D uncertain. V gave up 2 bases and J gave up 7 bases, with 9 bases separating them. This CDR3 is built from 13 residues. Germline CDR1 MNHEY, CDR2 SMNVEV (reference sequence). The CDR3 DNA is TGTGCCAGCAGTTTAACCGGGAAGCAGCCCCAGCATTTT. Its protein is CASSLTGKQPQHF.

CDR3 bases: TGCGCCAGCAGTCGATTCACTACTAGCGGGGGGGCGAGTAATGAGCAGTTCTTC. Its translation: CASSRFTTSGGASNEQFF. The chain links TRBV5-1 to TRBJ2-1; TRBD2 matches 13 bases. V lost 5 bases to trimming and J lost 7 bases; unmatched junction nucleotides: 15. CDR3 length: 18 residues. The germline CDR1 and CDR2 sequences are SGHRS and YFSETQ.

This clone was seen only once. The chain has TRBV7-2 and TRBJ1-2; TRBD1 might be the D (5 bases). This CDR3 is built from 15 residues. V was pared by 1 base and J by 4 bases, with 13 bases between. In germline, CDR1 is SGHTA, CDR2 FQGNSA. The CDR3 loop reads CASSLGPGQSYGYTF. The DNA of the CDR3 is TGTGCCAGCAGCTTAGGCCCGGGGCAGTCCTATGGCTACACCTTC.

This clone was detected once. The rearrangement links TRBV7-6 to TRBJ2-7; D possibly corresponds to TRBD2 (5 bases). The CDR3 loop spans 14 amino acids. Looked up from germline, CDR1 is SGHVS and CDR2 is FNYEAQ. Trimming took 2 bases from V and 3 from J, leaving 11 bases between them. The CDR3 DNA reads TGTGCCAGCAGCTTACGCGGCGGACTCTACGAGCAGTACTTC. It yields the protein CASSLRGGLYEQYF.

The chain recombines TRBV7-9 with TRBJ1-2; no firm D call. Trimming removed 1 base at V and 8 bases at J, with 11 bases between. Germline CDR1 is SEHNR and CDR2 is FQNEAQ (reference sequence). This CDR3 has 13 residues. CDR3 in amino acids: CASSLDTPGGYTF. As DNA, the CDR3 is TGTGCCAGCAGCTTAGATACACCGGGGGGCTACACCTTC.

This clone appeared a few times. The chain carries TRBV9 and TRBJ1-1; D unclear. Germline CDR1 is SGDLS and CDR2 is YYNGEE. V was clipped by 5 bases and J by 6 bases, with 17 bases between them. CDR3 size: 14 residues. For the CDR3, the DNA is TGTGCCAGCAGTGCATCGTTCGGAATCGCTGAAGCTTTCTTT. Its translation: CASSASFGIAEAFF.

V and J are TRBV5-4 and TRBJ1-2, with no clear D. There are 13 residues in the CDR3. V was trimmed by 3 bases and J by 6 bases, leaving 12 bases between them. From germline, CDR1 is SGHNT and CDR2 YYREEE (reference sequence). The DNA for the CDR3 is TGTGCCAGCAGCTCGTCTGGTTTTAATGGCTACACCTTC. It encodes CASSSSGFNGYTF.

This clone has only a few counts. The sample has other DNA sequences that encode this CDR3 too. V is TRBV2 and J is TRBJ1-1; possible D gene TRBD1, 5 bases. This CDR3 contains 13 residues. Germline CDR1 SNHLY, CDR2 FYNNEI. Trimming shortened V by 6 bases and J by 1 base, and 9 bases separated the two germline ends. The CDR3 DNA reads as TGTGCCAGCAGCGCCGACAGGAACACTGAAGCTTTCTTT. Protein product: CASSADRNTEAFF.

This clone was seen only once. The V and J genes are TRBV7-9 and TRBJ2-1; 10 bases are shared with TRBD2. V was pared by 5 bases and J by 3 bases, with 7 bases of the junction left unmatched. CDR3 size: 16 residues. CDR1 and CDR2 from the germline V gene are SEHNR and FQNEAQ (reference sequence). The CDR3 reads CASSRSGGQLYNEQFF. CDR3 nucleotide sequence: TGTGCCAGCAGCCGTAGCGGGGGGCAACTCTACAATGAGCAGTTCTTC.

The J gene is TRBJ1-2, the V gene TRBV4-3; possibly TRBD1 for D (5 bases). The CDR3 contains 14 residues. Germline-derived CDR1 and CDR2 are LGHNA and YSLEER. Deletions cut 4 bases from V and 3 bases from J, with 12 bases between. CDR3 nucleotides: TGCGCCAGCAGCCCTCTGGGGCGGTACTATGGCTACACCTTC. Translation: CASSPLGRYYGYTF.

CDR3 sequence: CASSYTDQPQHF. CDR3 coding DNA: TGTGCCAGCAGCTACACTGATCAGCCCCAGCATTTT. The V gene is TRBV13, the J gene TRBJ1-5; D unresolved. The CDR3 runs 12 residues. Germline CDR1 PRHDT, CDR2 FYEKMQ (reference sequence). Deletions cut 4 bases from V and 5 bases from J, with 6 bases between.

The rearrangement links TRBV7-9 to TRBJ2-1; D ambiguous. V was cut by 5 bases and J by 4 bases, with 18 bases left in between. Germline V gives CDR1 SEHNR, CDR2 FQNEAQ (reference sequence). There are 16 residues in the CDR3. CDR3 nucleotides: TGTGCCAGCAGCCCTCTATTCCGGGTTTCGTACAATGAGCAGTTCTTC. As protein: CASSPLFRVSYNEQFF.

The chain is built from TRBV20-1 and TRBJ2-7; TRBD1 matches at 7 bases. The CDR3 totals 16 residues. The germline V gene encodes CDR1 DFQATT and CDR2 SNEGSKA (reference sequence). The ends lost 3 bases at V and 0 bases at J; junction bases unmatched: 11. The CDR3 loop reads CSASTPGTESSYEQYF. The CDR3 DNA sequence: TGCAGTGCTAGTACGCCCGGGACAGAGAGCTCCTACGAGCAGTACTTC.

The chain joins TRBV9 to TRBJ2-7; 11 nucleotides line up with TRBD1. V lost 2 bases, J lost 4 bases, and 5 bases stayed unmatched. The CDR3 is 15 amino acids. Germline V gene data show CDR1 as SGDLS and CDR2 as YYNGEE. CDR3 DNA sequence: TGTGCCAGCAGCGTCGGGACAGGGGGGCGATACGAGCAGTACTTC. This sequence encodes CASSVGTGGRYEQYF.

The chain couples TRBV5-1 to TRBJ2-2; 7 nucleotides line up with TRBD2. Germline values: CDR1 SGHRS, CDR2 YFSETQ. This CDR3 comprises 14 residues. J lost 0 bases, V lost 8 bases, and 4 bases had no gene match. CDR3: CASERDPNTGELFF. The DNA of the CDR3 is TGCGCCAGTGAGCGGGATCCGAACACCGGGGAGCTGTTTTTT.

This clone was observed a single time. The chain has TRBV5-4 and TRBJ2-7; 10 bases are shared with TRBD1. CDR3 length: 15 residues. V dropped 4 bases and J dropped 2; count of bases not matched to a gene: 6. Germline values: CDR1 SGHNT, CDR2 YYREEE (reference sequence). CDR3 DNA sequence: TGTGCCAGCAGCGCATCCGGGACAGGGGCCTACGAGCAGTACTTC. Encoded protein: CASSASGTGAYEQYF.

In this sample, this clone turned up once. In DNA, the CDR3 is TGTGCCAGCAGCTCCAGGAACAGGGCCCAGTACTTC. Amino acid sequence: CASSSRNRAQYF. The rearrangement links TRBV28 to TRBJ2-5, with D possibly TRBD1 on 6 matching bases. The CDR3 extends over 12 amino acids. Germline lookup yields CDR1 MDHEN and CDR2 SYDVKM. V was trimmed by 6 bases and J by 9 bases, leaving 14 bases between them.

V is TRBV5-4 and J is TRBJ2-3; D possibly corresponds to TRBD2 (6 bases). V was pared by 1 base and J by 6 bases, with 12 bases between. This CDR3 has 14 residues. From germline, CDR1 is SGHNT and CDR2 YYREEE (reference sequence). This CDR3 reads CASSLQRVGDTQYF. CDR3 bases: TGTGCCAGCAGCTTGCAGCGGGTGGGGGATACGCAGTATTTT.

A word on this clone: An end of the junction differs from the germline gene, which may be a read error. The chain carries TRBV19 and TRBJ1-1, with unresolved D. The CDR3 runs to 14 residues. CDR1 LNHDA and CDR2 SQIVND come from the germline V gene (reference sequence). This CDR3 reads CTSNNARVYTEAFF. Written as DNA, the CDR3 is TGTACCAGTAACAACGCCCGGGTGTACACTGAAGCTTTCTTT.

This clone was observed a handful of times. V is TRBV5-4 and J is TRBJ1-5; D not resolved. Germline CDR1 and CDR2: SGHNT and YYREEE (reference sequence). This CDR3 is built from 14 residues. The V end was cut by 4 bases, the J end by 1 base, with 9 bases between. The CDR3 DNA follows: TGTGCCAGCAGCCTTGCTAACAGCAATCAGCCCCAGCATTTT. Translating gives CASSLANSNQPQHF.

The rearrangement links TRBV7-2 to TRBJ2-2, with D uncertain. Germline CDR1 and CDR2: SGHTA and FQGNSA. The ends were cut back, 6 bases at V and 5 bases at J, with 16 bases in the middle. CDR3 length: 15 amino acids. DNA of the CDR3: TGTGCCAGCAGTCCCTCCTCCGGTATTACCGGGGAGCTGTTTTTT. It codes for CASSPSSGITGELFF.

This clone was recorded once. The CDR3 is CASSQDAGNYGYTF. Written as DNA, the CDR3 is TGTGCCAGCAGCCAAGATGCGGGTAACTATGGCTACACCTTC. The chain is built from TRBV14 and TRBJ1-2; unclear D gene. Germline V gives CDR1 SGHDN, CDR2 FVKESK. This CDR3 comprises 14 residues. V was shortened by 0 bases and J by 1 base, with 6 bases between the two germline ends.